The 22 T cell receptor beta chains below come from one sample, sequenced in a study of blood T cell repertoires in COVID-19 (dated by TCRdb to about 2020). The method was the immunoSEQ multiplex PCR assay. In TCRdb, the immuneACCESS table is reduced to in-frame sequences with V and J assigned. These tables do not hold every clone; where another copy was compared, an unresolved V gene accounts for under half, and the others remain unexplained. The table for this sample lists fewer than 300,000 clones; around 81% of them were counted only once. 2.5% to 3.5% of the sample lies in the top ten. Sequencing was carried out using peripheral blood. These receptors were taken from a woman in her sixties or seventies with active or convalescent COVID-19.

This sequence joins TRBV27 and TRBJ2-7; TRBD2 matches at 7 bases. The CDR3 contains 15 residues. The germline V gene encodes CDR1 MNHEY and CDR2 SMNVEV (reference sequence). Trimming at V came to 4 bases and at J to 5 bases, leaving 11 bases not matched to a gene. The CDR3 here is CASSSTTTSLHEQYF. CDR3 bases: TGTGCCAGCAGTTCCACAACGACTAGCCTCCACGAGCAGTACTTC.

The rearrangement joins TRBV5-5 to TRBJ1-5, with D perhaps matching TRBD1 (5 bases). Germline V gene lookup returns CDR1 SGHKS and CDR2 YYEKEE (reference sequence). V gave up 0 bases and J gave up 0 bases, with 19 bases separating them. The CDR3 runs 19 residues. CDR3 protein: CASSLEGPGRGYSNQPQHF. Written as DNA, the CDR3 is TGTGCCAGCAGCTTGGAGGGGCCGGGGCGGGGATATAGCAATCAGCCCCAGCATTTT.

With respect to this clone: The junction departs from germline at one end; a sequencing error may be responsible. The chain is built from TRBV27 and TRBJ1-1; no clear D gene. The CDR3 consists of 14 residues. Germline CDR1 reads MNHEY; CDR2 reads SMNVEV (reference sequence). The CDR3 spells CASGLRGGDTEAFF. CDR3 DNA: TGTGCCAGCGGTTTACGGGGAGGTGACACTGAAGCTTTCTTT.

This clone showed up just a few times. V is TRBV10-3 and J is TRBJ2-7; D perhaps matches TRBD1 (6 bases). Germline V gene sequence: CDR1 ENHRY, CDR2 SYGVKD. The V and J ends lost 4 bases and 3 bases respectively, with 13 bases between them. CDR3 size: 14 residues. CDR3: CAISVTGLRYEQYF. CDR3 coding DNA: TGTGCCATCAGTGTAACAGGGTTGCGCTACGAGCAGTACTTC.

This clone was seen more than once but under ten times. The chain employs TRBV12-5 and TRBJ2-2; 14 nucleotides line up with TRBD2. The CDR3 extends over 18 amino acids. Germline CDR1 LGHNT, CDR2 FRNRAP. V was pared by 7 bases and J by 4 bases, with 11 bases of the junction left unmatched. CDR3 coding DNA: TGTGCTAGTGCCGCCGGGACTAGCGGGGGATGGTCCACCGGGGAGCTGTTTTTT. Encoded protein: CASAAGTSGGWSTGELFF.

DNA for the CDR3: TGTGCCAGCACCTCTACCGAGGTTTCTGAAGCTTTCTTT. Amino acid sequence: CASTSTEVSEAFF. The chain uses TRBV7-9 and TRBJ1-1, with D hard to call. The CDR3 runs to 13 residues. Germline values: CDR1 SEHNR, CDR2 FQNEAQ (reference sequence). Deletions cut 7 bases from V and 6 bases from J, with 15 bases between.

The rearrangement joins TRBV5-4 to TRBJ2-7, with TRBD1 matching over 7 bases. The CDR3 extends over 15 amino acids. CDR1 SGHNT and CDR2 YYREEE come from the germline V gene (reference sequence). The V segment lost 0 bases and the J segment 3 bases; nucleotides outside the gene matches: 6. The CDR3 DNA reads as TGTGCCAGCAGCTTGGCCCCGGGACAGTTCTACGAGCAGTACTTC. Its translation is CASSLAPGQFYEQYF.

The CDR3 coding sequence is TGTGCCAGCAGCTTCTGGACAGGGGAGCTATCCGAAGCTTTCTTT. Residues: CASSFWTGELSEAFF. This chain joins TRBV7-9 and TRBJ1-1, with TRBD1 identical over 9 bases. The CDR3 runs to 15 residues. Germline loops: CDR1 SEHNR, CDR2 FQNEAQ (reference sequence). Germline trimming cut 3 bases from V and 8 bases from J; bases unmatched to any gene: 10.

This clone is a singleton in its sample. The V and J genes are TRBV6-6 and TRBJ1-2; the D gene is possibly TRBD1 (6 bases). Trimming left V 6 bases short and J 8 bases short, with 31 bases between. The CDR3 loop spans 18 amino acids. Germline lookup yields CDR1 MNHNY and CDR2 SVGAGI (reference sequence). The chain's CDR3 is CASSRNPHEDSSLKGYTF. In nucleotides, the CDR3 is TGTGCCAGCAGCCGAAACCCCCACGAGGACAGTTCCCTTAAAGGCTACACCTTC.

The chain joins TRBV11-1 to TRBJ1-1; unclear D gene. Looked up from germline, CDR1 is SGHAT and CDR2 is FQDESV (reference sequence). V lost 5 bases, J lost 1 base, and 11 bases lay in between. This CDR3 spans 14 amino acids. CDR3 amino acids: CASSLWASNTEAFF. CDR3 bases: TGTGCCAGCAGCCTCTGGGCATCGAACACTGAAGCTTTCTTT.

CDR3 region: CASSLGRGKRYYNEQFF. DNA of the CDR3: TGTGCCAGCAGCTTAGGAAGGGGTAAACGGTACTACAATGAGCAGTTCTTC. The rearrangement links TRBV7-8 to TRBJ2-1; D may be TRBD1 (5 bases). Germline-derived CDR1 and CDR2 are SGHVS and FQNEAQ. The ends were cut back, 1 base at V and 3 bases at J, with 16 bases in the middle. The CDR3 extends over 17 amino acids.

This clone was detected once. V usage is TRBV5-6 and J usage is TRBJ2-3; no firm D call. With 3 bases removed from V and 3 bases from J, the gap between germline ends came to 8 bases. Germline CDR1 is SGHDT and CDR2 is YYEEEE. This CDR3 has 13 amino acids. This CDR3 reads CASSWLDTDTQYF. The CDR3 DNA reads TGTGCCAGCAGCTGGCTAGATACAGATACGCAGTATTTT.

The chain recombines TRBV21-1 with TRBJ1-3; no DNA check was done on the table's D call, TRBD1. TRBV21-1 is a pseudogene locus. The CDR3 extends over 15 amino acids. The DNA of the CDR3 is TGTGCCAGCAGCAAAAGTCGACAGGGCAGGGACACCATATATTTT. It specifies CASSKSRQGRDTIYF.

This chain connects TRBV4-3 to TRBJ2-5, with 7 positions matching TRBD2. Per the germline V gene, CDR1 is LGHNA and CDR2 is YSLEER. The ends lost 0 bases at V and 4 bases at J; junction bases unmatched: 8. The CDR3 contains 16 residues. The CDR3 DNA follows: TGCGCCAGCAGCCAAGATGGCGGGGGTCGGTCAGAGACCCAGTACTTC. Protein sequence: CASSQDGGGRSETQYF.

V is TRBV7-3 and J is TRBJ2-1; 9 bases map to TRBD2. Looked up from germline, CDR1 is SGHTA and CDR2 is FQGTGA. V dropped 3 bases and J dropped 4; count of bases not matched to a gene: 1. The CDR3 contains 14 residues. CDR3 in DNA: TGTGCCAGCAGCTTGACTAGCGGATACAATGAGCAGTTCTTC. Translation gives CASSLTSGYNEQFF. Filled out from reference TRBV7-3 and TRBJ2-1, the complete variable domain reads GAGVSQTPSNKVTEKGKYVELRCDPISGHTALYWYRQSLGQGPEFLIYFQGTGAADDSGLPNDRFFAVRPEGSVSTLKIQRTERGDSAVYLCASSLTSGYNEQFFGPGTRLTVL.

The V and J genes are TRBV4-3 and TRBJ2-7; TRBD2 agrees at 10 bases. V lost 4 bases and J lost 1; bases outside the gene matches: 10. The CDR3 runs to 17 residues. Per the germline V gene, CDR1 is LGHNA and CDR2 is YSLEER. Here the CDR3 DNA reads TGCGCCAGCAGCCCGTCTTCTAGCGGGGGTTCTTCCTACGAGCAGTACTTC. It codes for CASSPSSSGGSSYEQYF.

This chain links TRBV4-3 with TRBJ2-1; 13 bases line up with TRBD2. V gave up 0 bases and J gave up 7 bases; unmatched junction bases: 9. The CDR3 contains 18 residues. Germline V gives CDR1 LGHNA, CDR2 YSLEER. CDR3 sequence: CASSQDRGTSGVGNEQFF. DNA for the CDR3: TGCGCCAGCAGCCAAGATAGAGGGACTAGCGGGGTTGGGAATGAGCAGTTCTTC.

The chain carries TRBV28 and TRBJ2-1; the match to TRBD1 covers 9 bases. This CDR3 region has 14 residues. Germline trimming cut 5 bases from V and 15 bases from J; bases unmatched to any gene: 14. Germline assignment: CDR1 MDHEN and CDR2 SYDVKM. The CDR3 spells CASSAPGDRDGWFF. The CDR3 DNA follows: TGTGCCAGCAGTGCACCGGGGGACAGGGATGGTTGGTTCTTC.

J is TRBJ1-1 and V is TRBV19, with D unresolved. The V gene lost 7 bases and the J gene lost 0 bases, with 21 bases spanning the gap. CDR1 and CDR2 from the germline V gene are LNHDA and SQIVND (reference sequence). The CDR3 runs 17 residues. CDR3 protein: CASTPSLTHLMNTEAFF. CDR3 nucleotides: TGTGCCAGTACCCCCAGTTTAACACACCTTATGAACACTGAAGCTTTCTTT. Based on the CDR3 plus reference TRBV19 and TRBJ1-1, the full variable domain is DGGITQSPKYLFRKEGQNVTLSCEQNLNHDAMYWYRQDPGQGLRLIYYSQIVNDFQKGDIAEGYSVSREKKESFPLTVTSAQKNPTAFYLCASTPSLTHLMNTEAFFGQGTRLTVV.

The V and J genes are TRBV6-2 or TRBV6-3 and TRBJ2-7; TRBD1 aligns across 7 bases. In germline, CDR1 is MNHEY, CDR2 SVGEGT. With 5 bases clipped from V and 3 bases from J, the junction kept 13 bases outside the gene matches. The CDR3 is made up of 16 amino acids. The CDR3 region is CASSQFSGTAVYEQYF. For the CDR3, the DNA is TGTGCCAGCAGTCAATTCTCCGGGACAGCCGTCTACGAGCAGTACTTC.

The chain is built from TRBV5-1 and TRBJ1-1, with D possibly matching TRBD1 (5 bases). This CDR3 comprises 16 residues. Trimming removed 0 bases at V and 2 bases at J, with 14 bases between. The germline gives CDR1 SGHRS, CDR2 YFSETQ. The CDR3 bases are TGCGCCAGCAGCTTGGGGTCGTTACAGGTAAACACTGAAGCTTTCTTT. It yields the protein CASSLGSLQVNTEAFF.

The gene calls are TRBV5-1 and TRBJ1-2; 7 bases match TRBD1. V trimming: 4 bases; J trimming: 2 bases; junction bases outside the gene matches: 8. The CDR3 contains 15 residues. Germline lookup yields CDR1 SGHRS and CDR2 YFSETQ. For the CDR3, the DNA is TGCGCCAGCAGCCAGAGACAGGGATGGAACTATGGCTACACCTTC. This gives the protein CASSQRQGWNYGYTF.